The rows below give T cell receptor beta chains drawn from one sample of a study of shared clonotypes between healthy human individuals. TCRdb keeps only in-frame clones here, not all; method: immunoSEQ multiplex PCR. The table lists some 2,000,000 clones, around 95% of them singletons. Sequencing was done on a sample of naive CD4+ T cells sorted from blood. These receptors all come from a young man in good health. Each CDR3 is given with its conserved first and last residue. Each record gives: CDR3 length, clone size, J gene, D gene, V gene, CDR3 protein, CDR3 DNA. D genes are given only for firm matches. For some rows the clone size is stated as once, few or many, or as a class when expanded; others skip it.

>14|-|TRBJ2-2|-|TRBV5-6
CASSTGQTTGELFF
TGTGCCAGCAGCACCGGACAGACAACCGGGGAGCTGTTTTTT
>13|-|TRBJ1-1|-|TRBV10-1
CASRQTGNTEAFF
TGCGCCAGCAGGCAGACGGGGAACACTGAAGCTTTCTTT
>17|-|TRBJ2-7|-|TRBV23-1
CASTKQLEGVESYEQYF
TGCGCCAGCACGAAACAGTTGGAGGGAGTAGAATCCTACGAGCAGTACTTC
>14|-|TRBJ2-5|-|TRBV12-5
CASAGGPGQETQYF
TGTGCTAGTGCGGGTGGTCCGGGACAAGAGACCCAGTACTTC
>19|-|TRBJ2-6|TRBD1|TRBV11-2
CASSPRNQGAWTGANVLTF
TGTGCCAGCAGTCCACGAAACCAGGGGGCATGGACTGGGGCCAACGTCCTGACTTTC
>16|-|TRBJ2-2|TRBD2|TRBV7-3
CASSPLAGGNTGELFF
TGTGCCAGCAGCCCCCTAGCGGGGGGTAACACCGGGGAGCTGTTTTTT
>15|-|TRBJ2-5|TRBD1|TRBV10-3
CAISESRDSQETQYF
TGTGCCATCAGTGAGTCGAGGGACAGCCAAGAGACCCAGTACTTC
>14|-|TRBJ2-5|-|TRBV5-1
CASSLEQGQETQYF
TGCGCCAGCAGCTTGGAACAGGGCCAAGAGACCCAGTACTTC
>13|-|TRBJ2-3|-|TRBV6-5
CATHGTSTDTQYF
TGTGCCACCCACGGGACTAGCACAGATACGCAGTATTTT
>16|-|TRBJ2-7|-|TRBV5-1
CASSFRQGIRRYEQYF
TGCGCCAGCAGCTTCAGGCAGGGCATTCGGCGATACGAGCAGTACTTC
>17|-|TRBJ2-1|-|TRBV21-1
CASSGWAAGEPRNEQFF
TGTGCCAGCAGCGGCTGGGCGGCGGGAGAGCCCAGGAATGAGCAGTTCTTC
>16|-|TRBJ1-4|-|TRBV6-1
CASSEGLVATNEKLFF
TGTGCCAGCAGTGAAGGCCTCGTAGCAACTAATGAAAAACTGTTTTTT
>14|-|TRBJ2-5|TRBD2|TRBV7-2
CASSSGGVVETQYF
TGTGCCAGCAGCTCTGGGGGGGTTGTAGAGACCCAGTACTTC
>17|-|TRBJ1-3|TRBD1|TRBV28
CASSYEGQGAPGNTIYF
TGTGCCAGCAGTTACGAGGGACAGGGGGCGCCAGGAAACACCATATATTTT
>15|-|TRBJ2-7|TRBD2|TRBV18
CASSPKRGSSYEQYF
TGTGCCAGCTCACCTAAGCGGGGGAGCTCCTACGAGCAGTACTTC
>17|once|TRBJ1-4|-|TRBV6-1
CASSVWTAETTNEKLFF
TGTGCCAGCAGTGTTTGGACAGCAGAGACAACTAATGAAAAACTGTTTTTT
>15|-|TRBJ2-7|-|TRBV18
CASSPPLNRVGEQYF
TGTGCCAGCTCACCACCGCTTAACAGGGTCGGCGAGCAGTACTTC
>16|-|TRBJ1-6|-|TRBV5-1
CASSLSTAGPNSPLHF
TGCGCCAGCAGCTTGAGTACGGCAGGGCCTAATTCACCCCTCCACTTT
>17|-|TRBJ2-3|-|TRBV2
CASSEAGTPISTDTQYF
TGTGCCAGCAGTGAAGCCGGGACGCCAATTAGCACAGATACGCAGTATTTT
>16|-|TRBJ2-5|TRBD2|TRBV18
CASSPLASGSRETQYF
TGTGCCAGCTCACCCCTGGCTAGCGGGAGCCGAGAGACCCAGTACTTC
>15|-|TRBJ1-1|-|TRBV6-1
CASKSENWLNTEAFF
TGTGCCAGCAAGTCCGAGAATTGGCTGAACACTGAAGCTTTCTTT
>16|-|TRBJ2-3|TRBD1|TRBV10-3
CAISPTGTGTTDTQYF
TGTGCCATCAGCCCTACCGGGACAGGGACCACAGATACGCAGTATTTT
>14|-|TRBJ2-5|TRBD2|TRBV5-1
CASSSSGGEETQYF
TGCGCCAGCAGCTCTAGCGGAGGGGAGGAGACCCAGTACTTC
>13|-|TRBJ2-3|-|TRBV6-4
CASSARVTDTQYF
TGTGCCAGCAGCGCGAGAGTCACAGATACGCAGTATTTT
>15|-|TRBJ2-2|-|TRBV2
CASTKGQINTGELFF
TGTGCCAGCACCAAAGGACAGATTAACACCGGGGAGCTGTTTTTT
>16|-|TRBJ2-1|TRBD1|TRBV27
CASSLLTGTGYNEQFF
TGTGCCAGCAGTTTATTAACCGGGACAGGCTACAATGAGCAGTTCTTC
>16|-|TRBJ2-3|TRBD1|TRBV28
CASSYTRTGGTDTQYF
TGTGCCAGCAGTTATACCCGGACAGGGGGCACAGATACGCAGTATTTT
>12|once|TRBJ2-7|-|TRBV25-1
CASSANGYEQYF
TGTGCCAGCAGTGCTAATGGGTACGAGCAGTACTTC
>16|once|TRBJ2-2|-|TRBV18
CASSPGGAEYTGELFF
TGTGCCAGCTCACCAGGGGGCGCTGAATACACCGGGGAGCTGTTTTTT
>14|-|TRBJ1-2|-|TRBV5-3
CARGEFRGHYGYTF
TGTGCCAGAGGGGAGTTTCGGGGGCACTATGGCTACACCTTC
>16|-|TRBJ2-7|TRBD1|TRBV4-3
CASSQAPGQGMGEQYF
TGCGCCAGCAGCCAAGCGCCGGGACAGGGAATGGGGGAGCAGTACTTC
>13|-|TRBJ2-3|-|TRBV5-1
CASSGGSTDTQYF
TGCGCCAGCAGCGGCGGAAGCACAGATACGCAGTATTTT
>15|-|TRBJ1-3|-|TRBV5-4
CASGNQGAGGNTIYF
TGTGCCAGCGGGAACCAGGGCGCTGGTGGAAACACCATATATTTT
>15|-|TRBJ2-1|-|TRBV11-2
CASSLARAIKSEQFF
TGTGCCAGCAGCTTAGCCCGGGCAATTAAGAGTGAGCAGTTCTTC
>17|-|TRBJ1-1|-|TRBV5-1
CASSPVTPGGMNTEAFF
TGCGCCAGCAGCCCCGTGACACCGGGCGGGATGAACACTGAAGCTTTCTTT
>13|-|TRBJ2-2|-|TRBV19
CASSMANTGELFF
TGTGCCAGTAGTATGGCGAACACCGGGGAGCTGTTTTTT
>11|once|TRBJ1-1|-|TRBV2
CASTEGPEAFF
TGTGCCAGCACCGAGGGTCCTGAAGCTTTCTTT
>13|-|TRBJ1-1|TRBD1|TRBV10-3
CATGDRGDTEAFF
TGTGCCACGGGGGACAGGGGGGACACTGAAGCTTTCTTT
>14|-|TRBJ2-7|-|TRBV7-8
CASSLAQIPYEQYF
TGTGCCAGCAGCTTAGCACAGATCCCCTACGAGCAGTACTTC
>14|-|TRBJ2-7|TRBD1|TRBV25-1
CASSEPRQGNEQYF
TGTGCCAGCAGTGAACCCCGACAGGGAAACGAGCAGTACTTC
>13|-|TRBJ2-3|-|TRBV2
CASSVVRVDTQYF
TGTGCCAGCAGTGTAGTCAGGGTTGATACGCAGTATTTT
>15|-|TRBJ1-6|-|TRBV7-2
CASSPDTGLGSPLHF
TGTGCCAGCAGCCCGGATACAGGGTTGGGTTCACCCCTCCACTTT
>11|-|TRBJ1-6|-|TRBV30
CAWSPGSPLHF
TGTGCCTGGAGTCCCGGTTCACCCCTCCACTTT
>12|few|TRBJ2-7|-|TRBV6-1
CASSESGYEQYF
TGTGCCAGCAGTGAATCGGGCTACGAGCAGTACTTC
>15|-|TRBJ2-7|-|TRBV7-8
CASSQTTSGDYEQYF
TGTGCCAGCAGCCAAACCACATCAGGGGACTACGAGCAGTACTTC
>11|-|TRBJ2-7|-|TRBV4-1
CASSDWDEQYF
TGCGCCAGCAGCGACTGGGACGAGCAGTACTTC
>13|-|TRBJ1-2|-|TRBV9
CASGTGQVAGYTF
TGTGCCAGCGGCACAGGGCAGGTAGCTGGCTACACCTTC
>15|-|TRBJ2-5|-|TRBV7-9
CASSLATTAKETQYF
TGTGCCAGCAGCTTAGCCACGACAGCTAAAGAGACCCAGTACTTC
>15|-|TRBJ2-5|-|TRBV4-2
CASSQGVGVQQTQYF
TGTGCCAGCAGCCAGGGAGTTGGGGTTCAGCAGACCCAGTACTTC
>11|-|TRBJ2-3|-|TRBV5-6
CASSRRDTQYF
TGTGCCAGCAGTAGACGAGATACGCAGTATTTT
>13|-|TRBJ2-1|TRBD1|TRBV18
CASSPEGAGEQFF
TGTGCCAGCTCACCAGAGGGGGCGGGTGAGCAGTTCTTC
>12|-|TRBJ1-6|-|TRBV6-1
CASSDWVSPLHF
TGTGCCAGCAGTGACTGGGTCTCACCCCTCCACTTT
>13|-|TRBJ2-1|-|TRBV10-2
CASIGGLTVEQFF
TGCGCCAGCATCGGGGGGCTGACCGTCGAGCAGTTCTTC